The 32 T cell receptor beta chains listed next were all sequenced from one sample in a study of response to subunit inactivated influenza vaccine. TCRdb passed the RT-PCR reads through MiXCR, listing each CDR3 protein once. The sample lists around 530,000 distinct CDR3 sequences; about 10% were seen once. The sample consisted of PBMCs from blood, taken on the day of vaccination. The source is a man in his fifties or sixties who received an inactivated influenza vaccine.

The chain links TRBV12-3 or TRBV12-4 to TRBJ2-3; unclear D gene. CDR3 length equals 14 residues. V shed 6 bases and J shed 3 bases, with 13 bases lying between them. The CDR3 loop is CASSPRPETDTQYF. The CDR3 DNA reads as TGTGCCAGCAGCCCTAGACCCGAAACAGATACGCAGTATTTT.

This clonotype was seen only a few times. The chain employs TRBV20-1 and TRBJ2-7; 7 nucleotides line up with TRBD1. The CDR3 loop spans 13 amino acids. V gave up 6 bases and J gave up 3 bases; unmatched junction bases: 8. Germline V lookup: CDR1 DFQATT, CDR2 SNEGSKA (reference sequence). The CDR3 sequence: CSAVPTGYYEQYF. The CDR3 nucleotides are TGCAGTGCCGTACCGACAGGGTACTACGAGCAGTACTTC.

Only a few counts were recorded for this clonotype. The chain couples TRBV3-1 to TRBJ2-4, with 9 bases identical to TRBD1. The ends lost 3 bases at V and 0 bases at J; junction bases unmatched: 3. The CDR3 sequence is 16 residues long. The germline gives CDR1 LGHDT, CDR2 YNNKEL (reference sequence). CDR3 sequence: CASSQGQGIAKNIQYF. The CDR3 DNA follows: TGTGCCAGCAGCCAGGGACAGGGAATAGCCAAAAACATTCAGTACTTC.

This clonotype was found a few times. In DNA, the CDR3 is TGTGCCACCAGTGCCCCCAATGAGCAGTTCTTC. It yields the protein CATSAPNEQFF. The chain employs TRBV24-1 and TRBJ2-1, with D unclear. The CDR3 has 11 amino acids. V lost 5 bases, J lost 6 bases, and 4 bases lay in between. CDR1 and CDR2 from the germline V gene are KGHDR and SFDVKD.

This chain connects TRBV20-1 to TRBJ2-1; 12 nucleotides line up with TRBD2. J lost 1 base, V lost 1 base, and 5 bases had no gene match. The CDR3 spans 17 residues. Germline CDR1 DFQATT, CDR2 SNEGSKA (reference sequence). CDR3 DNA: TGCAGTGCTAGAGGGCTAGCGGGAGGGCCTTCCTACAATGAGCAGTTCTTC. Its translation: CSARGLAGGPSYNEQFF.

This clonotype turned up a few times. The chain couples TRBV20-1 to TRBJ2-2; weak D call: TRBD2 (5 bases). The CDR3 has 14 amino acids. CDR1 and CDR2 from the germline V gene are DFQATT and SNEGSKA (reference sequence). Trimming left V 6 bases short and J 2 bases short, with 13 bases between. Here the CDR3 reads CSARPGINTGELFF. CDR3 nucleotide sequence: TGCAGTGCCAGACCGGGAATTAACACCGGGGAGCTGTTTTTT.

J is TRBJ2-7 and V is TRBV6-2 or TRBV6-3, with a possible D match to TRBD2 (5 bases). V was trimmed by 7 bases and J by 4 bases, leaving 14 bases between them. Per the germline V gene, CDR1 is MNHEY and CDR2 is SVGEGT. The CDR3 runs to 13 residues. In DNA form, the CDR3 reads TGTGCCAGCACCGACGCTCGAGGGTACGAGCAGTACTTC. It specifies CASTDARGYEQYF.

The chain combines TRBV28 with TRBJ2-3, with D possibly matching TRBD1 (6 bases). This CDR3 region has 15 residues. CDR1 is MDHEN, CDR2 SYDVKM, per germline. The V and J ends lost 5 bases and 0 bases respectively, with 12 bases between them. In DNA, the CDR3 is TGTGCCAGCAGTCCCCCGGGACATAGCACAGATACGCAGTATTTT. Residues: CASSPPGHSTDTQYF.

The CDR3 is CASSAGRHRSDTQYF. In DNA form, the CDR3 reads TGCGCCAGCAGCGCCGGACGGCATCGGTCAGATACGCAGTATTTT. The rearrangement links TRBV5-1 to TRBJ2-3; D gene unclear. The CDR3 covers 15 residues. Germline values: CDR1 SGHRS, CDR2 YFSETQ. V was cut by 4 bases and J by 4 bases, with 16 bases left in between.

Written as DNA, the CDR3 is TGTGCCAGCATTAAGGGGGCCCTGTCAAACACTGAAGCTTTCTTT. As protein: CASIKGALSNTEAFF. The rearrangement uses TRBV7-9 and TRBJ1-1; 7 positions agree with TRBD1. Germline loops: CDR1 SEHNR, CDR2 FQNEAQ (reference sequence). The CDR3 is 15 amino acids. V gave up 7 bases and J gave up 2 bases; unmatched junction bases: 10.

V is TRBV28 and J is TRBJ2-2; TRBD1 agrees at 7 bases. The germline CDR1 and CDR2 sequences are MDHEN and SYDVKM. V shed 6 bases and J 4 bases; nucleotides not matched to a gene: 8. The CDR3 sequence is 15 residues long. CDR3: CASSPGTAITGELFF. The CDR3 region has the DNA TGTGCCAGCAGCCCGGGGACAGCAATCACCGGGGAGCTGTTTTTT.

In its sample, this clonotype was seen a few times. V and J are TRBV7-2 and TRBJ1-1, with 10 bases aligning to TRBD1. The CDR3 totals 15 residues. The germline CDR1 and CDR2 sequences are SGHTA and FQGNSA. V lost 5 bases to trimming and J lost 8 bases; unmatched junction nucleotides: 11. The CDR3 DNA sequence: TGTGCCAGCAGCCCGCGGACAGGGGGAAAGGAGGAAGCTTTCTTT. As protein: CASSPRTGGKEEAFF.

The chain couples TRBV4-1 to TRBJ2-1; D not resolved. The CDR3 totals 16 residues. The V and J ends lost 3 bases and 0 bases respectively, with 12 bases between them. The germline gives CDR1 MGHRA, CDR2 YSYEKL. The CDR3 DNA is TGCGCCAGCAGCCAGTTGAGCCTTAGCTCCTACAATGAGCAGTTCTTC. Encoded protein: CASSQLSLSSYNEQFF.

The chain recombines TRBV18 with TRBJ2-1; maybe TRBD2 (6 bases). CDR1 is KGHSH, CDR2 LQKENI, per germline. The CDR3 loop spans 15 amino acids. V gave up 5 bases and J gave up 7 bases, with 18 bases separating them. The CDR3 coding sequence is TGTGCCAGCTCAGCAGTGATGGGGGGTTGGAATGAGCAGTTCTTC. This gives the protein CASSAVMGGWNEQFF.

This clonotype occurred many times. The CDR3 reads CASSFGTDTQYF. CDR3 nucleotide sequence: TGTGCCAGCAGCTTCGGCACAGATACGCAGTATTTT. The J gene is TRBJ2-3, the V gene TRBV7-2, with D unresolved. V was pared by 3 bases and J by 1 base, with 2 bases between. CDR1 and CDR2 from the germline V gene are SGHTA and FQGNSA. CDR3 length equals 12 residues. Using reference TRBV7-2 and TRBJ2-3 for the parts outside the CDR3, the full variable domain is GAGVSQSPSNKVTEKGKDVELRCDPISGHTALYWYRQSLGQGLEFLIYFQGNSAPDKSGLPSDRFSAERTGGSVSTLTIQRTQQEDSAVYLCASSFGTDTQYFGPGTRLTVL.

This clonotype appeared many times. The rearrangement uses TRBV21-1 and TRBJ2-1. TRBV21-1 corresponds to a pseudogene. CDR3 length: 14 amino acids. The CDR3 spells CASSKEGHFNEQFF. In nucleotides, the CDR3 is TGTGCCAGCAGCAAAGAAGGTCACTTCAATGAGCAGTTCTTC.

This clonotype was observed a handful of times. The J gene is TRBJ2-3, the V gene TRBV7-9; D not resolved. The CDR3 extends over 14 amino acids. CDR1 and CDR2 from the germline V gene are SEHNR and FQNEAQ (reference sequence). Trimming stripped 4 bases from V and 3 bases from J, with 11 bases between. DNA of the CDR3: TGTGCCAGCAGCTCCAAAGGGTTAACAGATACGCAGTATTTT. The encoded protein is CASSSKGLTDTQYF. The full variable domain, its missing parts supplied by reference TRBV7-9 and TRBJ2-3, is DTGVSQNPRHKITKRGQNVTFRCDPISEHNRLYWYRQTLGQGPEFLTYFQNEAQLEKSRLLSDRFSAERPKGSFSTLEIQRTEQGDSAMYLCASSSKGLTDTQYFGPGTRLTVL.

This clonotype has just a few counts. V and J are TRBV20-1 and TRBJ2-7; 10 bases are shared with TRBD2. The CDR3 runs to 11 residues. The V gene's germline CDR1 is DFQATT and CDR2 SNEGSKA (reference sequence). The CDR3 nucleotides are TGCAGCGGGACTAGCGCCTACGAGCAGTACTTC. This encodes CSGTSAYEQYF.

This clonotype came up many times. This chain joins TRBV12-3 or TRBV12-4 and TRBJ2-7, with TRBD1 matching over 7 bases. V lost 5 bases, J lost 2 bases, and 6 bases stayed unmatched. The CDR3 runs to 14 residues. The CDR3 sequence: CASSPSGGPYEQYF. CDR3 bases: TGTGCCAGCAGTCCCTCAGGGGGACCCTACGAGCAGTACTTC.

The J gene is TRBJ2-5, the V gene TRBV6-2 or TRBV6-3, with 12 nucleotides matching TRBD2. The CDR3 has 16 residues. Germline CDR1 is MNHEY and CDR2 is SVGEGT. J gave up 5 bases and V 0 bases, and 4 bases lay outside the gene matches. CDR3 loop: CASSYSTSGSPETQYF. Written as DNA, the CDR3 is TGTGCCAGCAGTTACTCGACTAGCGGGAGTCCCGAGACCCAGTACTTC.

This clonotype was recorded a few times. This chain uses TRBV6-1 with TRBJ2-1; 8 bases line up with TRBD1. V gave up 4 bases and J gave up 9 bases; unmatched junction bases: 14. CDR3 length equals 16 residues. Germline CDR1 reads MNHNS; CDR2 reads SASEGT. The CDR3: CASSAPRTGMLSEQFF. Written as DNA, the CDR3 is TGTGCCAGCAGTGCGCCCCGGACAGGGATGTTAAGTGAGCAGTTCTTC.

V usage is TRBV24-1 and J usage is TRBJ1-2; perhaps TRBD1 as D (6 bases). Germline-derived CDR1 and CDR2 are KGHDR and SFDVKD. Trimming removed 0 bases from V and 14 bases from J, with 9 bases in between. This CDR3 spans 11 amino acids. CDR3 in DNA: TGTGCCACCAGTGATTTGCGGGGGCTGACCTTC. Its translation: CATSDLRGLTF.

The chain couples TRBV19 to TRBJ2-7, with TRBD1 matching 7 bases. The CDR3 extends over 14 amino acids. The ends lost 3 bases at V and 2 bases at J; junction bases unmatched: 4. Germline V gene lookup returns CDR1 LNHDA and CDR2 SQIVND (reference sequence). CDR3 nucleotides: TGTGCCAGTAGTATGGGCAGGGGGACCTACGAGCAGTACTTC. Its translation: CASSMGRGTYEQYF.

This clonotype was seen ten or more times. CDR3 loop: CASSQDGVNRGRNEKLFF. Written as DNA, the CDR3 is TGTGCCAGCAGCCAAGATGGGGTGAACCGGGGCCGTAATGAAAAACTGTTTTTT. The rearrangement uses TRBV4-2 and TRBJ1-4, with D perhaps matching TRBD1 (5 bases). The germline V gene has CDR1 LGHNA and CDR2 YNFKEQ. Trimming cost V 0 bases and J 4 bases, with 18 bases left between them. The CDR3 runs 18 residues.

The chain recombines TRBV7-9 with TRBJ2-5; D may match TRBD1 or TRBD2 (5 bases each). V was trimmed by 3 bases and J by 8 bases, leaving 13 bases between them. The CDR3 extends over 13 amino acids. Germline lookup yields CDR1 SEHNR and CDR2 FQNEAQ (reference sequence). CDR3 DNA: TGTGCCAGCAGCTTGACAGTTCGGGATACCCAGTACTTC. Its protein is CASSLTVRDTQYF.

The chain couples TRBV12-3 or TRBV12-4 to TRBJ2-1; 7 nucleotides line up with TRBD2. J gave up 6 bases and V 5 bases, and 7 bases lay outside the gene matches. This CDR3 is built from 14 residues. CDR3 loop: CASSGYRTSNEQFF. CDR3 bases: TGTGCCAGCAGTGGATATCGGACTAGCAATGAGCAGTTCTTC.

This clonotype was recorded a few times. The J gene is TRBJ1-5, the V gene TRBV28, with D unclear. Per the germline V gene, CDR1 is MDHEN and CDR2 is SYDVKM. The CDR3 contains 12 residues. Trimming shortened V by 1 base and J by 11 bases, and 9 bases separated the two germline ends. In DNA form, the CDR3 reads TGTGCCAGCAGTTTATTTACCGGGTCCCAGCATTTT. Translating gives CASSLFTGSQHF. Full variable domain (rest looked up from reference TRBV28 and TRBJ1-5): DVKVTQSSRYLVKRTGEKVFLECVQDMDHENMFWYRQDPGLGLRLIYFSYDVKMKEKGDIPEGYSVSREKKERFSLILESASTNQTSMYLCASSLFTGSQHFGDGTRLSIL.

The V call is TRBV7-2, the J call TRBJ1-2; the D is unclear. Germline CDR1 reads SGHTA; CDR2 reads FQGNSA. There are 13 residues in the CDR3. The V end lost 7 bases, the J end lost 2 bases, and 11 bases lay between the germline ends. The CDR3 is CASTTPSNYGYTF. Written as DNA, the CDR3 is TGTGCCAGCACCACTCCCAGCAACTATGGCTACACCTTC.

This clonotype has just a few counts. The V and J genes are TRBV12-3 or TRBV12-4 and TRBJ1-2; unclear D gene. The V and J ends lost 5 bases and 2 bases respectively, with 15 bases between them. There are 15 residues in the CDR3. CDR3 sequence reads: CASSLQINTNYGYTF. In DNA, the CDR3 is TGTGCCAGCAGTCTACAAATCAACACGAACTATGGCTACACCTTC.

About this clonotype itself: A much larger clone differs by one base, so this may be a read error. V and J are TRBV5-1 and TRBJ2-7; D not resolved. Trimming took 1 base from V and 6 from J, leaving 5 bases between them. The CDR3 loop spans 11 amino acids. CDR1 is SGHRS and CDR2 is YFSETQ in the germline V gene. This CDR3 is CASSLYSEQYV. In DNA, the CDR3 is TGCGCCAGCAGCTTGTATAGCGAGCAGTACGTC.

This clonotype was counted only a few times. The V gene is TRBV29-1, the J gene TRBJ2-7; 12 nucleotides line up with TRBD1. Unmatched junction bases numbered 6, after V lost 6 bases and J lost 3 bases. The germline V gene has CDR1 SQVTM and CDR2 ANQGSEA. CDR3 length equals 14 residues. CDR3 in DNA: TGCAGCGTCGCCGGGACAGGGGGCTTCTACGAGCAGTACTTC. Its protein is CSVAGTGGFYEQYF.

The chain links TRBV5-1 to TRBJ2-5; maybe TRBD1 (6 bases). The germline CDR1 and CDR2 sequences are SGHRS and YFSETQ. The CDR3 spans 16 residues. Deletions cut 6 bases from V and 0 bases from J, with 18 bases between. This CDR3 is CASTKYPGTYQETQYF. CDR3 bases: TGCGCCAGCACTAAATACCCCGGGACATACCAAGAGACCCAGTACTTC.